This T cell receptor (beta chain) was found in a study of regulatory T cells in long-lasting Graves disease. Time point reported: newly diagnosed GD, antithyroid drugs for less than 3 months. Preparation of the TCR library used RNA extracted from PBMCs. Library construction for TCR beta used iRepertoire HTBI primers and Arm-PCR of CDR3 regions. One entry per CDR3 protein, called by TCRdb with MiXCR from the multiplex PCR reads. In the table there are about 420,000 distinct CDR3 sequences, roughly 17% of which are singletons. This CDR3 is built from 14 residues. Germline V CDR1 and CDR2: MNHEY, SVGEGT. V gave up 2 bases and J gave up 2 bases, with 10 bases separating them. Ten or more counts support this clonotype. The sample was also linked to a second study, of T cells in Graves' hyperthyroidism and ophthalmopathy. As that report states: Ophthalmopathy cases were set apart from stable hyperthyroidism by a 13 V-J model.

The material sequenced was peripheral blood mononuclear cells (PBMCs), taken at new diagnosis, from a patient treated with antithyroid drugs. The rearrangement uses TRBV6-2 or TRBV6-3 and TRBJ2-7, with D perhaps being TRBD1 or TRBD2 (6 bases each). The clonotype originates from a woman aged 18-30 years with Graves disease. The CDR3 DNA reads TGTGCCAGCAGTTACGAGGGGGGCCCCTACGAGCAGTACTTC. Protein: CASSYEGGPYEQYF.